The 30 T cell receptor beta chains presented below share a single source sample, sequenced in a study of T cell responses to AZD1222 COVID-19 vaccine. Some clones are missing from TCRdb's copy, which holds only in-frame ones; the method was immunoSEQ multiplex PCR. Of 120,000 or so clones listed, almost 95% are singletons. This material consisted of peripheral blood, taken on day 0 of AZD1222 vaccination. All receptors come from an adult in good health.

On this clone: The limits of the CDR3 on the DNA are not certain, so only TCRdb's listed CDR3 is given. This chain connects TRBV3-1 (or the pseudogene TRBV3-2) to TRBJ2-1; the table gives TRBD2 as D, unverified against the DNA. The CDR3 length equals 14 residues, ends included. In germline, CDR1 is LGHDT, CDR2 YNNKEL (reference sequence). The CDR3 loop reads CASSLGVASGSIVF.

The V and J genes are TRBV29-1 and TRBJ2-3, with 10 bases aligning to TRBD2. This CDR3 contains 17 residues. Looked up from germline, CDR1 is SQVTM and CDR2 is ANQGSEA. V was pared by 0 bases and J by 4 bases, with 10 bases of the junction left unmatched. CDR3 nucleotide sequence: TGCAGCGTTGAAGAAGCCAGCGGGAGGGTCCGCCCAGATACGCAGTATTTT. Translated: CSVEEASGRVRPDTQYF.

This clone appeared a single time. The chain couples TRBV19 to TRBJ2-2; 8 bases map to TRBD2. The CDR3 has 15 residues. V lost 5 bases to trimming and J lost 3 bases; unmatched junction nucleotides: 5. Looked up from germline, CDR1 is LNHDA and CDR2 is SQIVND (reference sequence). The CDR3 sequence is CASSSLAGYTGELFF. The CDR3 nucleotides are TGTGCCAGTAGTTCGCTAGCGGGCTACACCGGGGAGCTGTTTTTT.

The chain is built from TRBV27 and TRBJ2-7, with a weak D call TRBD1 (6 bases). The germline V gene encodes CDR1 MNHEY and CDR2 SMNVEV (reference sequence). This CDR3 comprises 15 residues. Trimming cost V 4 bases and J 2 bases, with 15 bases left between them. CDR3 sequence reads: CASSSLGTFTYEQYF. CDR3 coding DNA: TGTGCCAGCAGTTCCCTCGGGACATTTACCTACGAGCAGTACTTC.

The chain combines TRBV5-8 with TRBJ1-2; D may be TRBD1 (5 bases). Germline V gives CDR1 SGHTS, CDR2 YDEGEE. V lost 1 base, J lost 7 bases, and 14 bases lay in between. The CDR3 is made up of 14 amino acids. The CDR3 DNA sequence: TGTGCCAGCAGCTTGAGGCAGGGTGGATTTGGCTACACCTTC. As protein: CASSLRQGGFGYTF.

J is TRBJ1-1 and V is TRBV18; 8 bases are a match to TRBD1. The CDR3 runs to 15 residues. Germline V CDR1 and CDR2: KGHSH, LQKENI. The J segment lost 1 base and the V segment lost 2 bases, leaving 3 bases of the junction unmatched. The CDR3 reads CASSPIGTGNTEAFF. The CDR3 coding sequence is TGTGCCAGCTCACCAATTGGGACAGGGAACACTGAAGCTTTCTTT.

This clone was recorded once. The CDR3 region is CASSRDRGLNEKLFF. As DNA, the CDR3 is TGTGCCAGCAGCCGGGACAGGGGACTTAATGAAAAACTGTTTTTT. The chain is built from TRBV3-1 (or the pseudogene TRBV3-2) and TRBJ1-4; 10 positions match TRBD1. The germline gives CDR1 LGHDT, CDR2 YNNKEL (reference sequence). J gave up 4 bases and V 4 bases, and 3 bases lay outside the gene matches. The CDR3 has 15 residues.

The chain uses TRBV18 and TRBJ1-1; D perhaps matches TRBD1 (6 bases). Germline values: CDR1 KGHSH, CDR2 LQKENI. The CDR3 length is 16 residues. V lost 3 bases to trimming and J lost 1 base, with 15 bases between them. The CDR3 here is CASSPPWGRENTEAFF. CDR3 sequence (DNA): TGTGCCAGCTCACCCCCATGGGGGCGCGAGAACACTGAAGCTTTCTTT.

This sequence joins TRBV5-4 and TRBJ2-6, with 14 bases identical to TRBD2. The junction had 9 bases not matched to a gene; V was cut back by 3 bases and J by 4 bases. Per germline, CDR1 SGHNT and CDR2 YYREEE (reference sequence). The CDR3 has 19 amino acids. The CDR3 DNA is TGTGCCAGCAGCTCTCGGGGACTAGCGGGAGTGCGCGGGGCCAACGTCCTGACTTTC. This gives the protein CASSSRGLAGVRGANVLTF.

The chain combines TRBV7-9 with TRBJ2-2, with D perhaps matching TRBD1 (8 bases). This CDR3 contains 15 residues. Germline V gene lookup returns CDR1 SEHNR and CDR2 FQNEAQ (reference sequence). V was clipped by 5 bases and J by 7 bases, with 17 bases between them. CDR3 amino acids: CASSQGAGRIGELFF. The CDR3, as DNA: TGTGCCAGCAGCCAGGGGGCCGGGAGGATCGGGGAGCTGTTTTTT.

The chain uses TRBV11-1 and TRBJ1-1; 8 bases line up with TRBD1. The V gene's germline CDR1 is SGHAT and CDR2 FQDESV (reference sequence). The CDR3 has 15 residues. J gave up 5 bases and V 1 base, and 6 bases lay outside the gene matches. The CDR3 is CASSLGGTGGTEAFF. CDR3 nucleotide sequence: TGTGCCAGCAGCTTAGGAGGGACAGGTGGGACTGAAGCTTTCTTT. Drawing the rest from reference TRBV11-1 and TRBJ1-1, the complete variable domain is EAEVAQSPRYKITEKSQAVAFWCDPISGHATLYWYRQILGQGPELLVQFQDESVVDDSQLPKDRFSAERLKGVDSTLKIQPAELGDSAMYLCASSLGGTGGTEAFFGQGTRLTVV.

The J gene is TRBJ2-7, the V gene TRBV3-1 (or the pseudogene TRBV3-2), with D perhaps matching TRBD2 (6 bases). The length of the CDR3 is 17 residues. Trimming left V 1 base short and J 0 bases short, with 16 bases between. Germline CDR1 is LGHDT and CDR2 is YNNKEL (reference sequence). The CDR3 spells CASSQGSSGPFSYEQYF. CDR3 nucleotides: TGTGCCAGCAGCCAAGGGAGTAGCGGACCATTCTCCTACGAGCAGTACTTC.

This clone was seen more than once but under ten times. This chain uses TRBV7-2 with TRBJ2-1, with TRBD1 identical over 10 bases. The CDR3 runs to 16 residues. Per the germline V gene, CDR1 is SGHTA and CDR2 is FQGNSA. Trimming took 5 bases from V and 2 from J; bases not matched to a gene: 6. CDR3 sequence (DNA): TGTGCCAGCAGCCGGGCCGGGACAGGGGCCTACAATGAGCAGTTCTTC. Encoded protein: CASSRAGTGAYNEQFF.

The chain has TRBV5-1 and TRBJ2-1; D gene ambiguous. The CDR3 length is 12 residues. V was pared by 2 bases and J by 8 bases, with 8 bases between. CDR1 and CDR2 (germline): SGHRS, YFSETQ. Here the CDR3 reads CASSLQKDEQFF. The CDR3 region has the DNA TGCGCCAGCAGCTTACAGAAGGATGAGCAGTTCTTC.

The chain joins TRBV7-3 to TRBJ2-1; tentatively, D is TRBD1 (6 bases). The ends were cut back, 5 bases at V and 5 bases at J, with 10 bases in the middle. There are 13 residues in the CDR3. Germline values: CDR1 SGHTA, CDR2 FQGTGA. CDR3 in amino acids: CASSLNRDNEQFF. DNA of the CDR3: TGTGCCAGCAGCCTAAACAGGGACAATGAGCAGTTCTTC.

V gene TRBV7-2 combines with J gene TRBJ2-1; unclear D gene. The germline V and J ends were trimmed by 3 bases and 5 bases, with 8 bases remaining between them. CDR1 and CDR2 (germline): SGHTA, FQGNSA. This CDR3 spans 13 amino acids. DNA of the CDR3: TGTGCCAGCAGCTTCCTCCGAGACAATGAGCAGTTCTTC. Translation: CASSFLRDNEQFF.

The rearrangement links TRBV28 to TRBJ1-2; D is unclear. The V and J ends lost 4 bases and 4 bases respectively, with 4 bases between them. Germline CDR1 is MDHEN and CDR2 is SYDVKM. The CDR3 spans 11 residues. The CDR3 nucleotides are TGTGCCAGCAGTTCCCTCTATGGCTACACCTTC. It codes for CASSSLYGYTF.

The V gene is TRBV7-3, the J gene TRBJ2-4; a possible D gene is TRBD1 (6 bases). Germline assignment: CDR1 SGHTA and CDR2 FQGTGA. With 5 bases removed from V and 6 bases from J, the gap between germline ends came to 17 bases. This CDR3 is 15 amino acids long. The CDR3 sequence: CASSPGAEMGNIQYF. CDR3 DNA: TGTGCCAGCAGCCCAGGGGCAGAGATGGGAAACATTCAGTACTTC.

This chain joins TRBV7-8 and TRBJ1-5; 7 positions agree with TRBD1. Germline V gene lookup returns CDR1 SGHVS and CDR2 FQNEAQ. V dropped 6 bases and J dropped 5; count of bases not matched to a gene: 7. The CDR3 runs 14 residues. This CDR3 reads CASSHRGPDQPQHF. DNA of the CDR3: TGTGCCAGCAGTCACAGGGGACCCGATCAGCCCCAGCATTTT. The full variable domain, in which reference TRBV7-8 and TRBJ1-5 provide the parts outside the CDR3, is GAGVSQSPRYKVAKRGQDVALRCDPISGHVSLFWYQQALGQGPEFLTYFQNEAQLDKSGLPSDRFFAERPEGSVSTLKIQRTQQEDSAVYLCASSHRGPDQPQHFGDGTRLSIL.

For this clone: Within the sample, other DNA sequences also encode this same CDR3. V and J are TRBV7-9 and TRBJ1-1, with D possibly being TRBD1 (5 bases). The germline gives CDR1 SEHNR, CDR2 FQNEAQ (reference sequence). This CDR3 comprises 13 residues. V lost 6 bases and J 1 base, leaving 9 bases between the germline ends. This chain's CDR3 is CASSSTGNTEAFF. The CDR3 DNA sequence: TGTGCCAGCAGTTCAACAGGGAACACTGAAGCTTTCTTT.

The J gene is TRBJ2-3, the V gene TRBV5-8; D possibly corresponds to TRBD1 (6 bases). The CDR3 length is 15 residues. V was pared by 4 bases and J by 2 bases, with 14 bases between. Looked up from germline, CDR1 is SGHTS and CDR2 is YDEGEE. In DNA, the CDR3 is TGTGCCAGCAGCGGAGGACAGAGTAACACAGATACGCAGTATTTT. Its translation is CASSGGQSNTDTQYF.

This clone was counted a single time. The CDR3 DNA follows: TGTGCCAGCAGCGTATCCCTCGGGGAGCAGTTCTTC. This encodes CASSVSLGEQFF. The gene calls are TRBV6-4 and TRBJ2-1; no clear D. Deletions cut 6 bases from V and 10 bases from J, with 13 bases between. CDR1 and CDR2 from the germline V gene are MRHNA and SNTAGT. The length of the CDR3 is 12 residues.

This chain links TRBV9 with TRBJ2-3; 10 bases are shared with TRBD2. Unmatched junction bases numbered 6, after V lost 5 bases and J lost 0 bases. Germline-derived CDR1 and CDR2 are SGDLS and YYNGEE. CDR3 size: 16 residues. The CDR3 region has the DNA TGTGCCAGCAGTGCAGGGACTAGCGTTAGCACAGATACGCAGTATTTT. Its protein is CASSAGTSVSTDTQYF. The full variable domain, completed using reference TRBV9 and TRBJ2-3, is DSGVTQTPKHLITATGQRVTLRCSPRSGDLSVYWYQQSLDQGLQFLIQYYNGEERAKGNILERFSAQQFPDLHSELNLSSLELGDSALYFCASSAGTSVSTDTQYFGPGTRLTVL.

J is TRBJ2-7 and V is TRBV15, with 7 bases identical to TRBD2. Germline CDR1 reads LNHNV; CDR2 reads YYDKDF (reference sequence). With V trimmed by 2 bases and J by 1 base, 5 bases remained unmatched. This CDR3 contains 15 residues. The CDR3 sequence: CATSRRGEGSYEQYF. The CDR3 DNA reads TGTGCCACCAGCAGACGTGGGGAGGGGTCCTACGAGCAGTACTTC.

The chain combines TRBV2 with TRBJ2-1; no firm D call. The ends were cut back, 6 bases at V and 4 bases at J, with 10 bases in the middle. The CDR3 contains 13 residues. CDR1 and CDR2 (germline): SNHLY, FYNNEI. CDR3 protein: CASSGLAYNEQFF. The CDR3 DNA follows: TGTGCCAGCAGCGGGCTGGCTTACAATGAGCAGTTCTTC.

This rearrangement joins TRBV7-2 to TRBJ2-2; D call uncertain. The germline V and J ends were trimmed by 3 bases and 8 bases, with 16 bases remaining between them. This CDR3 has 15 amino acids. Per germline, CDR1 SGHTA and CDR2 FQGNSA. In DNA form, the CDR3 reads TGTGCCAGCAGCTTCCGCAGGCCTACACCGGGGGAGCTGTTTTTT. It codes for CASSFRRPTPGELFF. Drawing the rest from reference TRBV7-2 and TRBJ2-2, the complete variable domain is GAGVSQSPSNKVTEKGKDVELRCDPISGHTALYWYRQSLGQGLEFLIYFQGNSAPDKSGLPSDRFSAERTGGSVSTLTIQRTQQEDSAVYLCASSFRRPTPGELFFGEGSRLTVL.

The J gene is TRBJ2-1, the V gene TRBV19, with 13 bases that match TRBD2. The germline V gene encodes CDR1 LNHDA and CDR2 SQIVND (reference sequence). The CDR3 runs 16 residues. V shed 7 bases, J shed 6 bases, and the junction held 9 bases outside the gene matches. In nucleotides, the CDR3 is TGTGCCAGTACCCATGAAAGGACTAGCGGGGGCAATGAGCAGTTCTTC. Encoded protein: CASTHERTSGGNEQFF.

This clone was detected only once. This chain connects TRBV9 to TRBJ1-6; D ambiguous. This CDR3 is 15 amino acids long. V lost 2 bases, J lost 7 bases, and 13 bases lay in between. Germline values: CDR1 SGDLS, CDR2 YYNGEE. The CDR3, as DNA: TGTGCCAGCAGCGTCTCAGGCGCATCGAATTCACCCCTCCACTTT. It yields the protein CASSVSGASNSPLHF.

The chain joins TRBV30 to TRBJ1-5; possibly TRBD1 for D (6 bases). The CDR3 has 16 amino acids. CDR1 GTSNPN and CDR2 SVGIG come from the germline V gene (reference sequence). V lost 3 bases to trimming and J lost 2 bases, with 17 bases between them. CDR3 coding DNA: TGTGCCTGGAGATCTTCCAGTGCAGGGGGCAATCAGCCCCAGCATTTT. It specifies CAWRSSSAGGNQPQHF.

The V gene is TRBV12-3 or TRBV12-4, the J gene TRBJ1-1; no clear D gene. This CDR3 region has 12 residues. Trimming cost V 6 bases and J 10 bases, with 15 bases left between them. The CDR3 coding sequence is TGTGCCAGCAGACTCTCTACCGAGAGAGCTTTCTTT. Translating it yields CASRLSTERAFF.